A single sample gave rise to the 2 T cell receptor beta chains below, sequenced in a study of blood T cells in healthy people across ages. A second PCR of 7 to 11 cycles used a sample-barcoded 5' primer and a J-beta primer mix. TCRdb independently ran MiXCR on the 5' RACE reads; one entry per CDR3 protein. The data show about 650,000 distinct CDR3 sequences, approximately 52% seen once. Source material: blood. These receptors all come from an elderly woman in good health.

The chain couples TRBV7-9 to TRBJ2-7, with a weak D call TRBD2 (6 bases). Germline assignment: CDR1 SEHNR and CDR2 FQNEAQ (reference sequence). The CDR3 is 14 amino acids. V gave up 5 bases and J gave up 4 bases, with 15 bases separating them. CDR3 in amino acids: CASSPKGLPYEQYF. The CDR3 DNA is TGTGCCAGCAGCCCCAAGGGACTTCCTTACGAGCAGTACTTC.

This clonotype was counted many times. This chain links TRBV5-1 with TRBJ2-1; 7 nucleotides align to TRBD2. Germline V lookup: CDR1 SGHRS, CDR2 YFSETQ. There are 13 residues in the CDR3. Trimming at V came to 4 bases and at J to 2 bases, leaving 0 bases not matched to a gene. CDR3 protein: CASSRGAYNEQFF. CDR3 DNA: TGCGCCAGCAGCCGGGGGGCCTACAATGAGCAGTTCTTC.